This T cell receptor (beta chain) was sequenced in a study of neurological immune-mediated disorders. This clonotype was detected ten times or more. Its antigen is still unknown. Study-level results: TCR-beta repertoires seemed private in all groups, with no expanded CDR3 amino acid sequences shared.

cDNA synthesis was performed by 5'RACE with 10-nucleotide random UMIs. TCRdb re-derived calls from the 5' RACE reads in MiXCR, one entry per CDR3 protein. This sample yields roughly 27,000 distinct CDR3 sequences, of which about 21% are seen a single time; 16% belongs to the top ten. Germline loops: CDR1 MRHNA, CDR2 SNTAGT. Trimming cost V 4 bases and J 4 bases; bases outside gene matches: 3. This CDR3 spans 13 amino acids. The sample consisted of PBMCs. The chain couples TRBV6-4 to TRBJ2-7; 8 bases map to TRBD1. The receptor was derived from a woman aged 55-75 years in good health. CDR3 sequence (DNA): TGTGCCAGCAGTGTCGACAGGGGTTACGAGCAGTACTTC. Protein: CASSVDRGYEQYF.